This T cell receptor beta chain was sequenced in a study of shared clonotypes between healthy human individuals. There are 15 residues in the CDR3. J gave up 0 bases and V 2 bases, and 2 bases lay outside the gene matches. In germline, CDR1 is MNHEY, CDR2 SMNVEV (reference sequence). Here immunoSEQ multiplex PCR was the method, and the copy in TCRdb shows in-frame clones only, minus some. The sample carries millions of clones, more than 80% recorded once. The receptor was derived from a man aged 18 to 30 in good health. Material: naive CD4+ T cells sorted from blood. Subset of the sample: CD45RA+ positively selected. The chain uses TRBV27 and TRBJ2-7; the match to TRBD1 covers 9 bases. The CDR3 DNA follows: TGTGCCAGCAGTTTAAAGGGACAGGGCTCCTACGAGCAGTACTTC. This gives the protein CASSLKGQGSYEQYF.